Each of the 7 T cell receptor beta chains below was sequenced from the same sample in a study of cytomegalovirus exposure and HLA in healthy donors. This PCR relied on a set of 60 Vbeta primers and 13 Jbeta primers. TCRdb's table, derived via immunoSEQ multiplex PCR, lists solely in-frame clones and lacks some. This sample has more than 75,000 clones; 80% to 90% occur once, and the top ten carry approximately 2.3%. Sequences were obtained from PBMCs. The receptors originated from a man aged 18 to 30 in good health and CMV-seronegative.

V and J are TRBV5-6 and TRBJ2-5, with 7 bases matching TRBD1. Unmatched junction bases numbered 3, after V lost 5 bases and J lost 2 bases. CDR1 SGHDT and CDR2 YYEEEE come from the germline V gene. There are 13 residues in the CDR3. CDR3 loop: CASSQGQQETQYF. The DNA for the CDR3 is TGTGCCAGCAGTCAGGGACAGCAAGAGACCCAGTACTTC. Variable domain in full (rest from reference TRBV5-6 and TRBJ2-5): DAGVTQSPTHLIKTRGQQVTLRCSPKSGHDTVSWYQQALGQGPQFIFQYYEEEERQRGNFPDRFSGHQFPNYSSELNVNALLLGDSALYLCASSQGQQETQYFGPGTRLLVL.

The rearrangement links TRBV7-9 to TRBJ2-1; 9 bases fit TRBD2. From germline, CDR1 is SEHNR and CDR2 FQNEAQ (reference sequence). The CDR3 is 16 amino acids. Trimming took 2 bases from V and 5 from J; bases not matched to a gene: 7. The CDR3 protein is CASSLPLREGHNEQFF. The CDR3 bases are TGTGCCAGCAGCTTACCTTTGCGGGAGGGTCACAATGAGCAGTTCTTC.

The CDR3 sequence is CASSKWTGTSSYTDTQYF. CDR3 DNA: TGTGCCAGCAGCAAATGGACCGGGACTAGCAGTTACACAGATACGCAGTATTTT. The chain couples TRBV21-1 to TRBJ2-3; the table's D call TRBD2 went unverified against the DNA. TRBV21-1 is an annotated pseudogene. The CDR3 is 18 amino acids.

V is TRBV5-4 and J is TRBJ2-1, with a tentative D call TRBD2 (5 bases). CDR3 length equals 15 residues. In germline, CDR1 is SGHNT, CDR2 YYREEE (reference sequence). V was clipped by 2 bases and J by 9 bases, with 18 bases between them. The CDR3 DNA sequence: TGTGCCAGCAGCTTTGGGTCTGGGGAGAAGAGTGAGCAGTTCTTC. Translation gives CASSFGSGEKSEQFF.

This clone appeared once. The chain uses TRBV7-8 and TRBJ1-1; 8 positions agree with TRBD1. V lost 6 bases to trimming and J lost 7 bases; unmatched junction nucleotides: 7. The germline gives CDR1 SGHVS, CDR2 FQNEAQ. The CDR3 covers 13 residues. CDR3 region: CASRQGAEVEAFF. The CDR3 bases are TGTGCCAGCAGGCAGGGGGCGGAGGTTGAAGCTTTCTTT.

The chain uses TRBV28 and TRBJ1-5; D is unclear. The CDR3 covers 13 residues. V lost 7 bases and J lost 2, with 9 bases in between. Looked up from germline, CDR1 is MDHEN and CDR2 is SYDVKM. The CDR3 sequence is CASIPGGNQPQHF. The CDR3 DNA is TGTGCCAGCATACCAGGTGGCAATCAGCCCCAGCATTTT.

Comments on this clone: The junction and the germline gene differ at one end; a read error may be behind it. The rearrangement links TRBV7-9 to TRBJ2-2; TRBD1 matches 8 bases. CDR1 is SEHNR, CDR2 FQNEAQ, per germline (reference sequence). The CDR3 contains 17 residues. The CDR3 DNA is TGTTCCAGCAGCCCCAAAGCCGGACAGGGCTTCCCCGGGGAGCTGTTTTTT. Translated, it gives CSSSPKAGQGFPGELFF.